The 27 T cell receptor beta chains presented below share a single source sample, sequenced in a study of blood T cell repertoires in COVID-19. Some clones are missing from TCRdb's copy, which holds only in-frame ones; the method was immunoSEQ multiplex PCR. Of roughly 160,000 clones in the sample, about four fifths were seen once. The sequencing sample was made of peripheral blood. All receptors derive from a woman aged 70 to 79 who had recovered from COVID-19.

The genes are TRBV28 and TRBJ1-4, with D perhaps matching TRBD1 (5 bases). Trimming left V 7 bases short and J 4 bases short, with 13 bases between. Per germline, CDR1 MDHEN and CDR2 SYDVKM. The CDR3 contains 14 residues. The CDR3 sequence: CASTSVGGNEKLFF. CDR3 coding DNA: TGTGCCAGCACCTCGGTGGGGGGTAATGAAAAACTGTTTTTT.

The rearrangement links TRBV11-1 to TRBJ1-1; TRBD1 aligns across 10 bases. This CDR3 comprises 15 residues. Germline CDR1 reads SGHAT; CDR2 reads FQDESV (reference sequence). The ends lost 5 bases at V and 4 bases at J; junction bases unmatched: 7. The CDR3 DNA sequence: TGTGCCAGCAGCACCGACAGGGGGCCCGGCACTGAAGCTTTCTTT. Protein product: CASSTDRGPGTEAFF.

The V gene is TRBV5-1, the J gene TRBJ2-2; 9 bases align to TRBD1. The CDR3 is 14 amino acids. The V segment lost 3 bases and the J segment 5 bases; nucleotides outside the gene matches: 2. Germline V lookup: CDR1 SGHRS, CDR2 YFSETQ. The CDR3: CASSWGQGTGELFF. DNA for the CDR3: TGCGCCAGCAGCTGGGGACAGGGAACCGGGGAGCTGTTTTTT.

The J gene is TRBJ1-3, the V gene TRBV28; the D gene is possibly TRBD1 (5 bases). This CDR3 has 21 amino acids. Between the trimmed V and J ends, which lost 7 bases and 2 bases, there was a span of 33 bases. The germline V gene has CDR1 MDHEN and CDR2 SYDVKM. The CDR3 sequence: CASTETLGQGRRSGPGNTIYF. The CDR3 bases are TGTGCCAGCACCGAAACCTTGGGGCAGGGAAGAAGGTCGGGTCCTGGAAACACCATATATTTT.

V usage is TRBV2 and J usage is TRBJ2-2; 14 bases agree with TRBD2. The V segment lost 8 bases and the J segment 2 bases; nucleotides outside the gene matches: 4. This CDR3 region has 16 residues. In germline, CDR1 is SNHLY, CDR2 FYNNEI. CDR3 in DNA: TGTGCCAGCGTGGGACTAGCGGGGGACAACACCGGGGAGCTGTTTTTT. Amino acids: CASVGLAGDNTGELFF. Looking up the rest from reference TRBV2 and TRBJ2-2 gives the full variable domain: EPEVTQTPSHQVTQMGQEVILRCVPISNHLYFYWYRQILGQKVEFLVSFYNNEISEKSEIFDDQFSVERPDGSNFTLKIRSTKLEDSAMYFCASVGLAGDNTGELFFGEGSRLTVL.

V and J are TRBV10-3 and TRBJ2-7, with 10 bases fitting TRBD1. The CDR3 is made up of 15 amino acids. V shed 6 bases and J 3 bases; nucleotides not matched to a gene: 8. CDR1 is ENHRY and CDR2 is SYGVKD in the germline V gene. CDR3 DNA: TGTGCCATCAGAGAAGACAGGGGGCGCAGCTACGAGCAGTACTTC. Translation: CAIREDRGRSYEQYF.

This clone was detected only a few times. The chain recombines TRBV3-1 (or the pseudogene TRBV3-2) with TRBJ2-5; TRBD1 matches 7 bases. Unmatched junction bases numbered 5, after V lost 5 bases and J lost 5 bases. This CDR3 contains 13 residues. Germline loops: CDR1 LGHDT, CDR2 YNNKEL (reference sequence). The CDR3 is CASSTGVQETQYF. CDR3 DNA sequence: TGTGCCAGCAGCACAGGGGTTCAGGAGACCCAGTACTTC.

The chain is built from TRBV5-4 and TRBJ2-7; the D gene is possibly TRBD2 (5 bases). The CDR3 runs to 13 residues. V gave up 0 bases and J gave up 9 bases, with 13 bases separating them. The germline gives CDR1 SGHNT, CDR2 YYREEE (reference sequence). The CDR3 DNA reads TGTGCCAGCAGCTTGGATCTGAGGGAGTGGCAGTACTTC. Protein sequence: CASSLDLREWQYF.

The genes are TRBV5-1 and TRBJ1-6; D is perhaps TRBD1 (5 bases). Germline V lookup: CDR1 SGHRS, CDR2 YFSETQ. V was shortened by 4 bases and J by 14 bases, with 19 bases between the two germline ends. There are 14 residues in the CDR3. CDR3 sequence (DNA): TGCGCCAGCAGCCGTGGGGGGGACTCAAACGCCCTCCACTTT. Translated: CASSRGGDSNALHF.

V and J are TRBV27 and TRBJ2-5; a weak D match, TRBD1 (7 bases). V was shortened by 6 bases and J by 2 bases, with 10 bases between the two germline ends. From germline, CDR1 is MNHEY and CDR2 SMNVEV (reference sequence). The CDR3 runs 13 residues. The CDR3 loop is CASRRGQQETQYF. In nucleotides, the CDR3 is TGTGCCAGCAGGCGGGGACAGCAAGAGACCCAGTACTTC.

V usage is TRBV9 and J usage is TRBJ1-1; D possibly corresponds to TRBD1 (6 bases). Germline V gives CDR1 SGDLS, CDR2 YYNGEE. V was cut by 4 bases and J by 6 bases, with 10 bases left in between. CDR3 length equals 12 residues. In nucleotides, the CDR3 is TGTGCCAGCAGCCCACCAGGGGCTGAAGCTTTCTTT. This sequence encodes CASSPPGAEAFF. The entire variable domain, with the rest obtained from reference TRBV9 and TRBJ1-1, is as follows: DSGVTQTPKHLITATGQRVTLRCSPRSGDLSVYWYQQSLDQGLQFLIQYYNGEERAKGNILERFSAQQFPDLHSELNLSSLELGDSALYFCASSPPGAEAFFGQGTRLTVV.

This chain uses TRBV30 with TRBJ1-3; 7 bases line up with TRBD1. Germline trimming cut 8 bases from V and 2 bases from J; bases unmatched to any gene: 9. Germline assignment: CDR1 GTSNPN and CDR2 SVGIG (reference sequence). The CDR3 is 14 residues long. CDR3 amino acids: CATRETGPGNTIYF. As DNA, the CDR3 is TGTGCCACAAGGGAGACAGGGCCTGGAAACACCATATATTTT.

This chain connects TRBV9 to TRBJ2-3; D gene ambiguous. Trimming removed 4 bases from V and 5 bases from J, with 8 bases in between. Looked up from germline, CDR1 is SGDLS and CDR2 is YYNGEE. The CDR3 has 12 residues. The CDR3 here is CASSPEKDTQYF. CDR3 nucleotide sequence: TGTGCCAGCAGCCCCGAGAAAGATACGCAGTATTTT.

This clone was counted once. The J gene is TRBJ1-1, the V gene TRBV18; TRBD1 matches 7 bases. Germline CDR1 and CDR2: KGHSH and LQKENI. Trimming at V came to 2 bases and at J to 0 bases, leaving 6 bases not matched to a gene. The CDR3 has 16 amino acids. CDR3 bases: TGTGCCAGCTCACCAGCCGGACAGGCCATGAACACTGAAGCTTTCTTT. It translates to CASSPAGQAMNTEAFF.

The CDR3 is CASSLYGGGTDTQYF. As DNA, the CDR3 is TGTGCCAGCAGTTTATACGGCGGGGGCACAGATACGCAGTATTTT. J is TRBJ2-3 and V is TRBV28; possibly TRBD2 for D (6 bases). Trimming pared 1 base from V and 1 base from J, leaving 9 bases between. Germline values: CDR1 MDHEN, CDR2 SYDVKM. The CDR3 has 15 amino acids.

This clone was observed a handful of times. The rearrangement joins TRBV28 to TRBJ1-6, with 7 bases matching TRBD1. Germline-derived CDR1 and CDR2 are MDHEN and SYDVKM. The length of the CDR3 is 15 residues. J lost 7 bases, V lost 6 bases, and 9 bases had no gene match. DNA of the CDR3: TGTGCCAGCAGCCGACAGGGCAGCCCGAATTCACCCCTCCACTTT. Translating it yields CASSRQGSPNSPLHF.

The V call is TRBV5-4, the J call TRBJ1-2; TRBD1 aligns across 7 bases. V lost 0 bases to trimming and J lost 3 bases; unmatched junction nucleotides: 5. The germline V gene has CDR1 SGHNT and CDR2 YYREEE (reference sequence). The CDR3 is 15 residues long. CDR3 coding DNA: TGTGCCAGCAGCTTGGCCGGGCAGGGGGACTATGGCTACACCTTC. Its protein product is CASSLAGQGDYGYTF.

The rearrangement uses TRBV6-2 or TRBV6-3 and TRBJ2-1; 9 bases match TRBD2. Germline lookup yields CDR1 MNHEY and CDR2 SVGEGT. Trimming took 6 bases from V and 4 from J; bases not matched to a gene: 10. CDR3 length: 16 amino acids. DNA for the CDR3: TGTGCCAGCAGCGGACATAGCGGGAGCGGTTACAATGAGCAGTTCTTC. The encoded protein is CASSGHSGSGYNEQFF.

The rearrangement joins TRBV20-1 to TRBJ1-2; D might be TRBD1 (5 bases). Germline CDR1 DFQATT, CDR2 SNEGSKA (reference sequence). The CDR3 extends over 10 amino acids. Trimming took off 6 bases at V and 8 bases at J, with 10 bases between the two ends. This CDR3 is CSADTPGYTF. The CDR3 DNA follows: TGCAGTGCGGACACCCCCGGCTACACCTTC.

The rearrangement links TRBV9 to TRBJ1-6, with D hard to call. Germline CDR1 SGDLS, CDR2 YYNGEE. Trimming stripped 0 bases from V and 10 bases from J, with 8 bases between. The CDR3 sequence is 13 residues long. The CDR3 nucleotides are TGTGCCAGCAGCGTAGGGCTCTCCTCACCCCTCCACTTT. It encodes CASSVGLSSPLHF.

The genes are TRBV18 and TRBJ2-2, with D possibly TRBD2 on 5 matching bases. In germline, CDR1 is KGHSH, CDR2 LQKENI. The CDR3 spans 18 residues. The germline V and J ends were trimmed by 3 bases and 3 bases, with 20 bases remaining between them. The CDR3 protein is CASSPPLDSAYYTGELFF. Written as DNA, the CDR3 is TGTGCCAGCTCACCCCCCCTGGATAGCGCATACTACACCGGGGAGCTGTTTTTT.

The rearrangement joins TRBV5-1 to TRBJ1-2; D unclear. V lost 3 bases to trimming and J lost 4 bases, with 16 bases between them. Germline values: CDR1 SGHRS, CDR2 YFSETQ. This CDR3 has 15 residues. The CDR3 nucleotides read TGCGCCAGCAGCTCCGGTGGCGGCGGCGGCTATGGCTACACCTTC. Amino acids: CASSSGGGGGYGYTF.

V is TRBV9 and J is TRBJ1-2; 10 nucleotides match TRBD1. After removal of 5 bases from V and 6 bases from J, the junction contained 7 bases not matched to a gene. The CDR3 is 14 residues long. Germline CDR1 is SGDLS and CDR2 is YYNGEE. The CDR3 DNA follows: TGTGCCAGCAGGGGGACCGGGACAGGGGATGGCTACACCTTC. This translates into CASRGTGTGDGYTF.

The chain carries TRBV2 and TRBJ1-2; 7 bases line up with TRBD1. The V gene end was trimmed by 7 bases and the J gene end by 8 bases; junction bases not matched to a gene: 16. CDR1 and CDR2 (germline): SNHLY, FYNNEI. There are 15 residues in the CDR3. The CDR3 region is CASTPTTGSSWGYTF. CDR3 nucleotide sequence: TGTGCCAGCACCCCGACGACAGGGTCATCGTGGGGCTACACCTTC.

This clone turned up a few times. V gene TRBV4-1 combines with J gene TRBJ2-1, with D perhaps TRBD1 (5 bases). The CDR3 sequence is 15 residues long. Germline assignment: CDR1 MGHRA and CDR2 YSYEKL. V was clipped by 1 base and J by 5 bases, with 12 bases between them. CDR3 coding DNA: TGCGCCAGCAGCCAAGTGTGGCTAGGGGACAATGAGCAGTTCTTC. Protein sequence: CASSQVWLGDNEQFF.

The chain combines TRBV5-4 with TRBJ1-1; TRBD1 agrees at 7 bases. The CDR3 runs 14 residues. V gave up 4 bases and J gave up 1 base; unmatched junction bases: 4. CDR1 is SGHNT, CDR2 YYREEE, per germline (reference sequence). The CDR3 here is CASSPRTGNTEAFF. CDR3 sequence (DNA): TGTGCCAGCAGCCCCCGGACAGGGAACACTGAAGCTTTCTTT.

In its sample, this clone was seen once. This rearrangement joins TRBV19 to TRBJ2-7; perhaps TRBD2 as D (6 bases). The CDR3 is made up of 15 amino acids. Germline V CDR1 and CDR2: LNHDA, SQIVND (reference sequence). V gave up 5 bases and J gave up 2 bases, with 16 bases separating them. The CDR3 reads CASSPQSGPAYEQYF. The CDR3 region has the DNA TGTGCCAGTAGTCCCCAGAGCGGGCCTGCCTACGAGCAGTACTTC.